The following is a T cell receptor (beta chain) sequence with its context. Antigen unknown. V lost 8 bases and J lost 1, with 15 bases in between. This CDR3 region has 15 residues. The data belong to a study of blood T cells in healthy people across ages. Whole-study results and caveats: It was the long-lived donors that had more naive CD4+ cells and higher diversity than aged donors. Diversity estimated from one million T cells was considered an underestimate. Bulk PBMC profiling left naive and antigen-experienced comparisons inconclusive.

It was with a sample-barcoded 5' primer and a J-beta primer mix that a second PCR of about 6 to 12 cycles was run. All cDNA molecules were each tagged by a template-switch adaptor with 12 random nucleotides. TCRdb redid the calling of the 5' RACE reads with MiXCR, one entry per CDR3 protein. Of some 1.1 million distinct CDR3 sequences listed, 30% to 40% are singletons. The rearrangement links TRBV12-3 or TRBV12-4 to TRBJ1-5; D remains ambiguous. The TCR originated in a man between 18 and 29 years old in good health. The sample consisted of blood. The CDR3: CASGLGRSSNQPQHF. The CDR3 nucleotides read TGTGCCAGCGGACTCGGACGGAGCAGCAATCAGCCCCAGCATTTT.